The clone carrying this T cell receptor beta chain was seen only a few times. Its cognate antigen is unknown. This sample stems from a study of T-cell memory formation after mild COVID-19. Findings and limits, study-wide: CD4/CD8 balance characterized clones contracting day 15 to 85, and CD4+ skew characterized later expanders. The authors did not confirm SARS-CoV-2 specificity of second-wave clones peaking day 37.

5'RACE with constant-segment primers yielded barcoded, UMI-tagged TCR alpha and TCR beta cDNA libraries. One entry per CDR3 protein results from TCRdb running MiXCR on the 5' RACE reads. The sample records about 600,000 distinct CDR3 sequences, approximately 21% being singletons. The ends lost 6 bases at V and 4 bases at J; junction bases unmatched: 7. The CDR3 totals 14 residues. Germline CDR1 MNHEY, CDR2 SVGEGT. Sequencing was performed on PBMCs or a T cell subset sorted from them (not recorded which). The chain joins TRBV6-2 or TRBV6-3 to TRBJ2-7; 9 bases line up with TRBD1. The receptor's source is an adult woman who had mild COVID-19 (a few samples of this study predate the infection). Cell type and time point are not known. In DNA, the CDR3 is TGTGCCAGCAGAAAACAGGGGGCGAGTTACGAGCAGTACTTC. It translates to CASRKQGASYEQYF.